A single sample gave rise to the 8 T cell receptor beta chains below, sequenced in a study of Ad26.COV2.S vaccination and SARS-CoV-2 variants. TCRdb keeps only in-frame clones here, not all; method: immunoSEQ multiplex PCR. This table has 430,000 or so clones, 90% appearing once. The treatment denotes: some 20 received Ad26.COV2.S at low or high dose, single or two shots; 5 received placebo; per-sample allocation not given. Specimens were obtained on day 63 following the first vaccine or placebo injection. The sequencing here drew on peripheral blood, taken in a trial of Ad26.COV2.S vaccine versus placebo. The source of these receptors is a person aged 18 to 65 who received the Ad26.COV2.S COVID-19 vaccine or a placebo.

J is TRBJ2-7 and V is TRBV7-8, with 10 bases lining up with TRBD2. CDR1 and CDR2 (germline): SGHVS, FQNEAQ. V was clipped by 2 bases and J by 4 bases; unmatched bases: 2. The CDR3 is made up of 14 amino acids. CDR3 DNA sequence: TGTGCCAGCAGCTTAACACTAGCGGGATACGAGCAGTACTTC. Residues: CASSLTLAGYEQYF.

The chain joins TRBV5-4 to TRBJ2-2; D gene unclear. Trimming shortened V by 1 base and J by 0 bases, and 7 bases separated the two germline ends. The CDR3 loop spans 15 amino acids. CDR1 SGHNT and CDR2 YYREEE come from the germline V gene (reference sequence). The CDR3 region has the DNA TGTGCCAGCAGCTTGAGGGCTACGAACACCGGGGAGCTGTTTTTT. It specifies CASSLRATNTGELFF. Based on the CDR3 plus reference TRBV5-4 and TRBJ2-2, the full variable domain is ETGVTQSPTHLIKTRGQQVTLRCSSQSGHNTVSWYQQALGQGPQFIFQYYREEENGRGNFPPRFSGLQFPNYSSELNVNALELDDSALYLCASSLRATNTGELFFGEGSRLTVL.

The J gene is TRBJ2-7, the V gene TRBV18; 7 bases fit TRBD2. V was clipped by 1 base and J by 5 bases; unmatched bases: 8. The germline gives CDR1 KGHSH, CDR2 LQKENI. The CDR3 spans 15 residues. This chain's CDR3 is CASSPRAGDGDEQYF. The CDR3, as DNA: TGTGCCAGCTCACCACGGGCGGGAGACGGCGACGAGCAGTACTTC. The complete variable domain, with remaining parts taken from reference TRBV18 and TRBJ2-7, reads NAGVMQNPRHLVRRRGQEARLRCSPMKGHSHVYWYRQLPEEGLKFMVYLQKENIIDESGMPKERFSAEFPKEGPSILRIQQVVRGDSAAYFCASSPRAGDGDEQYFGPGTRLTVT.

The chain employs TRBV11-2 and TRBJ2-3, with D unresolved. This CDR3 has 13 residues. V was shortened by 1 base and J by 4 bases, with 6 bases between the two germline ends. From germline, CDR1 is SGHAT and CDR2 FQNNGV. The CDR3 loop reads CASSLAWADTQYF. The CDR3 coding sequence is TGTGCCAGCAGCTTAGCCTGGGCAGATACGCAGTATTTT.

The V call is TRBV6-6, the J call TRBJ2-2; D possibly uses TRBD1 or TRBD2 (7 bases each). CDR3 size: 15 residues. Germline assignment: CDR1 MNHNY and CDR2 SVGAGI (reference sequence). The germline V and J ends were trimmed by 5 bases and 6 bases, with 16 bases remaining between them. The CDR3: CASSKDREGAGELFF. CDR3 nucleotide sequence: TGTGCCAGCAGTAAAGACAGGGAGGGGGCCGGGGAGCTGTTTTTT.

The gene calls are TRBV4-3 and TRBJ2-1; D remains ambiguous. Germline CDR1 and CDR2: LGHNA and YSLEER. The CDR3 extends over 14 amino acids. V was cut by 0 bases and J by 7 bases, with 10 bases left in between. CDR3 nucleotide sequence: TGCGCCAGCAGCCAAGATGAGGCCCGGAATGAGCAGTTCTTC. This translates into CASSQDEARNEQFF.

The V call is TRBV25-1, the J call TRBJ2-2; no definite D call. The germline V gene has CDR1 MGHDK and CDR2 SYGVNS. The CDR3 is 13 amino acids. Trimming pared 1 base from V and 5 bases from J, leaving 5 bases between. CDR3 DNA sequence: TGTGCCAGCAGTGAATCTACTACCGGGGAGCTGTTTTTT. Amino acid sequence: CASSESTTGELFF.

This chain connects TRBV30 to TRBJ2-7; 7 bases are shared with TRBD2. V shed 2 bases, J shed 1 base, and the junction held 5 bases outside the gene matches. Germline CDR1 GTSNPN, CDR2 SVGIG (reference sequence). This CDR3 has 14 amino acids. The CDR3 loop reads CAWSRGLDSYEQYF. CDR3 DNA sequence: TGTGCCTGGAGTCGTGGACTAGATTCCTACGAGCAGTACTTC. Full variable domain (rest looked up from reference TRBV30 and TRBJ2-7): SQTIHQWPATLVQPVGSPLSLECTVEGTSNPNLYWYRQAAGRGLQLLFYSVGIGQISSEVPQNLSASRPQDRQFILSSKKLLLSDSGFYLCAWSRGLDSYEQYFGPGTRLTVT.